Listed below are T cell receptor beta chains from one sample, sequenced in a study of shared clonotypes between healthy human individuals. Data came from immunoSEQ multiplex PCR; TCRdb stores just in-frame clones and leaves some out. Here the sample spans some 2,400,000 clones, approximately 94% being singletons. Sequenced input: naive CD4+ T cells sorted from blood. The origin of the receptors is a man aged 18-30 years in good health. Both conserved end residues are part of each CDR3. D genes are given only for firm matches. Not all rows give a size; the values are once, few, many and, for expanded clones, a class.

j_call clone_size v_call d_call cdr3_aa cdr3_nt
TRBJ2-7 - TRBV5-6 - CASSLGTLLSYEQYF TGTGCCAGCAGCTTAGGAACTCTACTTTCCTACGAGCAGTACTTC
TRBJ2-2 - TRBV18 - CASSPVHTGELFF TGTGCCAGCTCACCAGTGCACACCGGGGAGCTGTTTTTT
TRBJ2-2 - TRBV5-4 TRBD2 CASSLLLAGLNTGELFF TGTGCCAGCAGCTTACTACTAGCGGGACTGAACACCGGGGAGCTGTTTTTT
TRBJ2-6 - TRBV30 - CAWTAPGANVLTF TGTGCCTGGACGGCCCCTGGGGCCAACGTCCTGACTTTC
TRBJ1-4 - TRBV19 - CASNGGRANEKLFF TGTGCCAGTAATGGGGGCAGGGCAAATGAAAAACTGTTTTTT
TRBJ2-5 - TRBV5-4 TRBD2 CASSLAGVEKTQYF TGTGCCAGCAGCTTAGCGGGAGTGGAAAAGACCCAGTACTTC
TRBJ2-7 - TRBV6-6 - CASSNLAFTYEQYF TGTGCCAGCAGTAATCTAGCGTTTACCTACGAGCAGTACTTC
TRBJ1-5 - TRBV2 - CASSAVGQEDQPQHF TGTGCCAGCAGCGCAGTCGGGCAGGAGGATCAGCCCCAGCATTTT
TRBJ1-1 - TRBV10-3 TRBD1 CATGDGTANTEAFF TGTGCCACGGGAGATGGGACAGCCAACACTGAAGCTTTCTTT
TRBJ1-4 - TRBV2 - CASSPLVNEKLFF TGTGCCAGCAGTCCCCTTGTTAATGAAAAACTGTTTTTT
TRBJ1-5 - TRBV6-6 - CASSFRAAGNQPQHF TGTGCCAGCAGTTTTAGGGCCGCGGGCAATCAGCCCCAGCATTTT
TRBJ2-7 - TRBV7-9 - CASSYPAYEQYF TGTGCCAGCAGCTACCCAGCATACGAGCAGTACTTC
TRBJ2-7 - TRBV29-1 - CSAVGVAGPPYEQYF TGCAGCGCTGTTGGGGTAGCCGGGCCCCCCTACGAGCAGTACTTC
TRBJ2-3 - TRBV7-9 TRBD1 CASSSTTGFPTDTQYF TGTGCCAGCAGCTCCACGACAGGGTTTCCCACAGATACGCAGTATTTT
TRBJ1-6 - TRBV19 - CASSTGLSSPLHF TGTGCCAGTAGTACAGGGCTTAGTTCACCCCTCCACTTT
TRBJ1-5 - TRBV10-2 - CASSGRASGNQPQHF TGCGCCAGCAGTGGGCGAGCCTCGGGGAATCAGCCCCAGCATTTT
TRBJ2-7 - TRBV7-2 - CASSLGDGYEQYF TGTGCCAGCAGCTTAGGCGACGGGTACGAGCAGTACTTC
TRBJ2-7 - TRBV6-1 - CASQQGGPSEQYF TGTGCCAGCCAGCAGGGGGGCCCCTCCGAGCAGTACTTC
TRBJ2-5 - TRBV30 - CAWSAGTREQETQYF TGTGCCTGGAGTGCCGGGACACGTGAACAAGAGACCCAGTACTTC
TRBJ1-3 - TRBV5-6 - CASSSSGMASGNTIYF TGTGCCAGCAGCTCCTCAGGGATGGCCTCTGGAAACACCATATATTTT
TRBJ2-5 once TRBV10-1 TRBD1 CASSESGQKEETQYF TGCGCCAGCAGTGAGTCGGGACAGAAAGAAGAGACCCAGTACTTC
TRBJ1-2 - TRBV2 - CASTRSVANYGYTF TGTGCCAGCACCCGATCTGTGGCTAACTATGGCTACACCTTC
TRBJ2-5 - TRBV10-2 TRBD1 CASSEQGEKETQYF TGCGCCAGCAGTGAACAGGGGGAGAAAGAGACCCAGTACTTC
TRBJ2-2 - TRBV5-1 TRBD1 CASSLSDRGRDGELFF TGCGCCAGCAGCTTGTCAGACAGGGGGCGAGACGGGGAGCTGTTTTTT
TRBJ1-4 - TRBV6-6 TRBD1 CASSFPGQGVEKLFF TGTGCCAGCAGTTTCCCTGGACAGGGAGTTGAAAAACTGTTTTTT
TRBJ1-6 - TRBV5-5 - CASKTVPTQGSSYNSPLHF TGTGCCAGCAAAACCGTCCCTACCCAAGGGAGCTCCTATAATTCACCCCTCCACTTT
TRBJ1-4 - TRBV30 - CAWSVSGLGEKLFF TGTGCCTGGAGTGTTTCAGGGCTTGGTGAAAAACTGTTTTTT
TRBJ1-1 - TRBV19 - CASSPDGENTEAFF TGTGCCAGTAGTCCGGACGGCGAGAACACTGAAGCTTTCTTT
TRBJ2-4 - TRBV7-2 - CASSLLAQGVNIQYF TGTGCCAGCAGCTTACTAGCGCAAGGGGTAAACATTCAGTACTTC
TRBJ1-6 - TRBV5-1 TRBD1 CASSLDRGNSPLHF TGCGCCAGCAGCCTAGACAGGGGTAATTCACCCCTCCACTTT
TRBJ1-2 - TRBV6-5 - CASSPTYNYGYTF TGTGCCAGCAGTCCGACATACAACTATGGCTACACCTTC
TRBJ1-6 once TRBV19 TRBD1 CASSLSGTGGRSPLHF TGTGCCAGTAGTTTATCCGGGACAGGGGGACGATCACCCCTCCACTTT
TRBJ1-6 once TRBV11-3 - CASSLERDSPLHF TGTGCCAGCAGCTTAGAACGGGATTCACCCCTCCACTTT
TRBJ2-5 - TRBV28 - CASSSRTASKVQETQYF TGTGCCAGCAGTTCCCGGACTGCCAGCAAGGTCCAAGAGACCCAGTACTTC
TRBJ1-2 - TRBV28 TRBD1 CASRGDSWDGYTF TGTGCCAGCAGGGGGGACAGCTGGGATGGCTACACCTTC
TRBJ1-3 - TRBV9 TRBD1 CASSVAGTEVGNTIYF TGTGCCAGCAGCGTAGCTGGGACAGAGGTTGGAAACACCATATATTTT